Listed here are 9 T cell receptor beta chains from one sample, sequenced in a study of PD-1 blockade in classical Hodgkin lymphoma. TCRdb keeps only in-frame clones here, not all; method: immunoSEQ multiplex PCR. The table includes some 70,000 clones, over 85% detected once. Documented time point: newly diagnosed, previously untreated cHL patient sample. The sample was peripheral blood mononuclear cells (PBMCs). All receptors come from a human donor with classical Hodgkin lymphoma.

This chain joins TRBV9 and TRBJ1-6, with D perhaps TRBD1 (6 bases). The CDR3 loop spans 14 amino acids. Germline assignment: CDR1 SGDLS and CDR2 YYNGEE. Trimming took 3 bases from V and 6 from J, leaving 10 bases between them. CDR3 bases: TGTGCCAGCAGCGCACAGGGAGGTAATTCACCCCTCCACTTT. This codes for CASSAQGGNSPLHF.

About this clone itself: The junction and the germline gene differ at one end; a read error may be behind it. This chain uses TRBV5-1 with TRBJ1-4; the D gene is possibly TRBD1 (5 bases). CDR1 is SGHRS, CDR2 YFSETQ, per germline. CDR3 length: 15 amino acids. CDR3 amino acids: CASSLGRGTTEKLFF. The CDR3 DNA reads TGCGCCAGCAGCTTGGGGCGGGGGACTACTGAAAAACTGTTTTTT.

J is TRBJ1-5 and V is TRBV4-1; D ambiguous. The CDR3 is made up of 14 amino acids. Germline loops: CDR1 MGHRA, CDR2 YSYEKL. Trimming stripped 1 base from V and 4 bases from J, with 8 bases between. The CDR3 nucleotides are TGCGCCAGCAGCCAAGGATCCCCGAATCAGCCCCAGCATTTT. This translates into CASSQGSPNQPQHF.

The chain joins TRBV19 to TRBJ1-5; the D is unclear. Germline CDR1 and CDR2: LNHDA and SQIVND (reference sequence). The CDR3 is made up of 13 amino acids. Deletions cut 3 bases from V and 3 bases from J, with 6 bases between. The CDR3 region has the DNA TGTGCCAGTAGTATCCCGGACAATCAGCCCCAGCATTTT. Protein: CASSIPDNQPQHF.

The V and J genes are TRBV21-1 and TRBJ2-7; the DNA was not compared with TRBD1, the D call given in the table. TRBV21-1 is annotated as a pseudogene. The CDR3 runs to 15 residues. CDR3 protein: CASSPRRQGRNEQYF. The DNA of the CDR3 is TGTGCCAGCAGCCCTCGTCGACAGGGGCGAAACGAGCAGTACTTC.

The chain recombines TRBV29-1 with TRBJ1-1; tentative D call: TRBD1 (6 bases). The germline V and J ends were trimmed by 7 bases and 4 bases, with 22 bases remaining between them. The CDR3 is made up of 15 amino acids. Germline CDR1 and CDR2: SQVTM and ANQGSEA. CDR3 nucleotides: TGCAGCGCCATGGGGACAAGAGGGTTGGGCACTGAAGCTTTCTTT. It specifies CSAMGTRGLGTEAFF.

V gene TRBV6-6 combines with J gene TRBJ1-2; 10 bases map to TRBD1. The trim removed 6 bases at V and 6 bases at J, leaving 4 bases unmatched. The length of the CDR3 is 13 residues. Per germline, CDR1 MNHNY and CDR2 SVGAGI (reference sequence). CDR3: CASRGQGTHGYTF. Here the CDR3 DNA reads TGTGCCAGCAGGGGACAGGGGACCCATGGCTACACCTTC.

The V gene is TRBV11-3, the J gene TRBJ2-3, with a tentative D call TRBD2 (5 bases). V lost 5 bases and J lost 3, with 12 bases in between. This CDR3 contains 14 residues. The germline gives CDR1 SGHNT, CDR2 YENEEA. DNA for the CDR3: TGTGCCAGCAGCGCCGGGGAGTTGACAGATACGCAGTATTTT. Protein product: CASSAGELTDTQYF.

The rearrangement joins TRBV7-6 to TRBJ2-7, with a possible D match to TRBD1 (6 bases). V was trimmed by 2 bases and J by 4 bases, leaving 15 bases between them. Germline CDR1 and CDR2: SGHVS and FNYEAQ. The CDR3 is made up of 15 amino acids. This CDR3 is CASSLIQGGYYEQYF. DNA of the CDR3: TGTGCCAGCAGCTTAATCCAAGGGGGTTATTACGAGCAGTACTTC. Drawing the rest from reference TRBV7-6 and TRBJ2-7, the complete variable domain is GAGVSQSPRYKVTKRGQDVALRCDPISGHVSLYWYRQALGQGPEFLTYFNYEAQQDKSGLPNDRFSAERPEGSISTLTIQRTEQRDSAMYRCASSLIQGGYYEQYFGPGTRLTVT.